These 10 T cell receptor beta chains came from one sample sequenced in a study of PD-L1 blockade in urothelial cancer. Only in-frame clones appear in the TCRdb table, and some are missing; sequencing was by immunoSEQ multiplex PCR. Among over 100,000 clones listed, approximately 90% were seen once. Noted time point: peripheral blood 6 weeks after treatment start. Material: PBMCs, obtained around atezolizumab (anti-PD-L1) treatment. The receptors here all came from a man between 60 and 75 years old with urothelial cancer.

V is TRBV30 and J is TRBJ2-7, with TRBD1 as a possible D gene (5 bases). V was trimmed by 3 bases and J by 4 bases, leaving 13 bases between them. There are 13 residues in the CDR3. From germline, CDR1 is GTSNPN and CDR2 SVGIG (reference sequence). CDR3 loop: CAWRPGKSYEQYF. The CDR3 DNA reads TGTGCCTGGAGGCCAGGGAAAAGTTACGAGCAGTACTTC.

V usage is TRBV29-1 and J usage is TRBJ2-7; 9 positions agree with TRBD2. The V gene's germline CDR1 is SQVTM and CDR2 ANQGSEA. The V and J ends lost 5 bases and 7 bases, in that order; junction bases with no gene match: 9. This CDR3 contains 13 residues. CDR3 DNA: TGCAGCGTTCTCCTAGCGGGGCCTCGGGAGCAGTACTTC. This sequence encodes CSVLLAGPREQYF.

The chain is built from TRBV6-4 and TRBJ1-5; possible D gene TRBD1, 6 bases. There are 17 residues in the CDR3. V was shortened by 2 bases and J by 6 bases, with 20 bases between the two germline ends. From germline, CDR1 is MRHNA and CDR2 SNTAGT. CDR3 nucleotides: TGTGCCAGCAGTGACCTCCGGGACAACCCGTCCTCTCAGCCCCAGCATTTT. Its protein is CASSDLRDNPSSQPQHF.

The rearrangement uses TRBV5-5 and TRBJ2-1; TRBD2 might be the D (6 bases). Looked up from germline, CDR1 is SGHKS and CDR2 is YYEKEE (reference sequence). Trimming cost V 0 bases and J 12 bases, with 19 bases left between them. This CDR3 comprises 15 residues. Here the CDR3 DNA reads TGTGCCAGCAGCTTGGATCCTAGCGAGCTAAAGGGGCAGTTCTTC. Translation: CASSLDPSELKGQFF. The full variable domain, rest sourced from reference TRBV5-5 and TRBJ2-1, is DAGVTQSPTHLIKTRGQQVTLRCSPISGHKSVSWYQQVLGQGPQFIFQYYEKEERGRGNFPDRFSARQFPNYSSELNVNALLLGDSALYLCASSLDPSELKGQFFGPGTRLTVL.

J is TRBJ1-6 and V is TRBV5-4; tentatively, D is TRBD1 (5 bases). V lost 0 bases and J lost 4, with 14 bases in between. This CDR3 is built from 17 residues. CDR1 SGHNT and CDR2 YYREEE come from the germline V gene (reference sequence). The CDR3 loop is CASSLGGGNTYNSPLHF. In DNA form, the CDR3 reads TGTGCCAGCAGCTTGGGGGGGGGAAACACTTATAATTCACCCCTCCACTTT.

The gene calls are TRBV9 and TRBJ1-1; TRBD1 might be the D (6 bases). CDR3 length equals 13 residues. The V and J ends lost 1 base and 4 bases respectively, with 8 bases between them. CDR1 is SGDLS and CDR2 is YYNGEE in the germline V gene. The chain's CDR3 is CASSVQDSTEAFF. In nucleotides, the CDR3 is TGTGCCAGCAGCGTACAGGACAGCACTGAAGCTTTCTTT.

J is TRBJ2-1 and V is TRBV6-5; 8 positions agree with TRBD2. The CDR3 is 15 residues long. CDR1 MNHEY and CDR2 SVGAGI come from the germline V gene. The ends lost 6 bases at V and 8 bases at J; junction bases unmatched: 12. The CDR3 reads CASRQLTGGHYEQFF. For the CDR3, the DNA is TGTGCCAGCAGACAACTGACGGGGGGGCACTATGAGCAGTTCTTC.

The rearrangement joins TRBV5-1 to TRBJ2-1; 8 bases are a match to TRBD1. The V and J ends lost 0 bases and 6 bases, in that order; junction bases with no gene match: 8. This CDR3 has 16 amino acids. Germline CDR1 and CDR2: SGHRS and YFSETQ. The CDR3 bases are TGCGCCAGCAGCTTGGTAGGGGCAGGGGGCTTCAATGAGCAGTTCTTC. This codes for CASSLVGAGGFNEQFF. Supplemented by reference TRBV5-1 and TRBJ2-1, the full variable domain reads KAGVTQTPRYLIKTRGQQVTLSCSPISGHRSVSWYQQTPGQGLQFLFEYFSETQRNKGNFPGRFSGRQFSNSRSEMNVSTLELGDSALYLCASSLVGAGGFNEQFFGPGTRLTVL.

V is TRBV28 and J is TRBJ2-1; 7 bases line up with TRBD2. Germline lookup yields CDR1 MDHEN and CDR2 SYDVKM. The CDR3 runs 14 residues. The CDR3 region is CVSTGTGGNNEQFF. CDR3 coding DNA: TGTGTCTCGACGGGCACGGGGGGAAACAATGAGCAGTTCTTC.

This rearrangement joins TRBV2 to TRBJ1-4, with TRBD1 matching over 8 bases. Germline V lookup: CDR1 SNHLY, CDR2 FYNNEI. The CDR3 extends over 16 amino acids. Unmatched junction bases numbered 9, after V lost 8 bases and J lost 1 base. The CDR3 region is CASERAGGLTNEKLFF. CDR3 DNA: TGTGCCAGCGAAAGAGCAGGGGGCTTAACTAATGAAAAACTGTTTTTT.